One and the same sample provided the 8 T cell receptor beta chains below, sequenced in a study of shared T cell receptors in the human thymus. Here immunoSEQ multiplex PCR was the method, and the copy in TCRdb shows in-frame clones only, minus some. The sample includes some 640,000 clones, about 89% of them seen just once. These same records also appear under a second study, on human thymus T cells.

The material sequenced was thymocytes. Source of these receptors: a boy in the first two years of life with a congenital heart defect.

CDR3 in amino acids: CASSQSSAGPNQPQHF. The CDR3 DNA reads TGCGCCAGCAGTCAATCATCGGCAGGTCCCAATCAGCCCCAGCATTTT. The gene calls are TRBV23-1 and TRBJ1-5; D remains unclear. TRBV23-1 is reported as an ORF; its role is uncertain. The CDR3 runs to 16 residues. Trimming removed 0 bases at V and 3 bases at J, with 12 bases between.

The CDR3 DNA reads TGTGCCAGCGGCCGCAGCGGGGACAATCAGCCCCAGCATTTT. It is translated as CASGRSGDNQPQHF. The V call is TRBV27, the J call TRBJ1-5; D unclear. The V and J ends lost 8 bases and 3 bases respectively, with 14 bases between them. This CDR3 region has 14 residues. Germline CDR1 MNHEY, CDR2 SMNVEV (reference sequence).

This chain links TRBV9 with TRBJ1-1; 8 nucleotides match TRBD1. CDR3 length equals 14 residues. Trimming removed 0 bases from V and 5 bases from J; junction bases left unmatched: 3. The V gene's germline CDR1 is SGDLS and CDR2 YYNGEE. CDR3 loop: CASSVGTGRTEAFF. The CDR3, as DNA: TGTGCCAGCAGCGTAGGGACAGGGAGAACTGAAGCTTTCTTT.

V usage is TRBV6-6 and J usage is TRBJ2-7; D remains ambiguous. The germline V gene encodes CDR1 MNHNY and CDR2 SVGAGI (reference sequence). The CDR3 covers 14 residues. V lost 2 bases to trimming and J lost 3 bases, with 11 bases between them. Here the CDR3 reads CASSYELKNYEQYF. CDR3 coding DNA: TGTGCCAGCAGTTACGAGTTGAAGAACTACGAGCAGTACTTC.

The CDR3 loop reads CASSVGQGARYGYTF. The DNA for the CDR3 is TGTGCCAGCAGCGTGGGACAGGGGGCTCGCTATGGCTACACCTTC. The chain has TRBV9 and TRBJ1-2; 12 bases line up with TRBD1. Germline CDR1 SGDLS, CDR2 YYNGEE. The junction had 3 bases not matched to a gene; V was cut back by 2 bases and J by 4 bases. CDR3 length equals 15 residues.

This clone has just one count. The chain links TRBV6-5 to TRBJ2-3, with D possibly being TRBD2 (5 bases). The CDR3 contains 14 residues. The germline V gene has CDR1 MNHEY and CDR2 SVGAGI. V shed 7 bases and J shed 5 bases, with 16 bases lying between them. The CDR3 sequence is CASTAAGSGDTQYF. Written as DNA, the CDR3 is TGTGCCAGCACCGCGGCGGGCTCGGGAGATACGCAGTATTTT.

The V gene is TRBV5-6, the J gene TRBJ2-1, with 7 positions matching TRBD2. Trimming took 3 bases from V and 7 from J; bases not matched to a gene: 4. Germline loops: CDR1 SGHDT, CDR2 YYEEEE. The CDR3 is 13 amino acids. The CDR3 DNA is TGTGCCAGCAGCTCCCCCGGGGGGAATGAGCAGTTCTTC. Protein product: CASSSPGGNEQFF.

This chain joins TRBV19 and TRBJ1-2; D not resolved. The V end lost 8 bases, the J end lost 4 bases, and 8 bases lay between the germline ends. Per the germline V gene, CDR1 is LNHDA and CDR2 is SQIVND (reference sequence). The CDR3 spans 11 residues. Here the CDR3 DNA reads TGTGCCAGTCAAGCCGGCTATGGCTACACCTTC. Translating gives CASQAGYGYTF.